This T cell receptor (beta chain) was captured by sequencing in a study of blood T cell repertoires in COVID-19 (TCRdb year 2020). Regarding the research as a whole: Collaborator samples came from the United States, Italy and Spain and covered acute and convalescent phases of COVID-19. The samples were drawn from two sources: the first 160 participants of the ongoing ImmuneRACE study, and 1,000 to 1,500 subjects contributed by 6 global collaborators. The material from the prospective study consisted of cDNA or gDNA derived from T cells, B-cell-depleted T cells, or PBMCs. A freely available public database, intended as a resource for researchers studying the immune response to SARS-CoV-2, is where the repertoires were released. Sample metadata almost always included a de-identified subject ID, COVID-19 status, age in years and sex. Where HLA class I and class II types were available, the types were taken from metadata supplied by the sample provider, not from assay-based typing. Deeply sampled blood TCRbeta repertoires from subjects exposed to, actively infected with, or recovered from COVID-19 were included in the dataset. Study-wide conclusions, independent of this receptor: How much clinical and demographic metadata was included differed by source and by participant, and the metadata was provided uncurated.

The CDR3 spans 13 residues, from the cysteine through the phenylalanine. Only CDR3 DNA remains: 39 bases, in frame from the first base. The V end loses 3 bases and the J end loses 3 bases, and a stretch of 10 bases separates them. The germline V gene sets CDR1 to SQVTM and CDR2 to ANQGSEA. TCRbeta CDR3 regions were amplified from genomic DNA using the immunoSEQ Assay, a bias-controlled multiplex PCR. On the authors' methods: The number of nucleated cells in each sample was estimated by amplification of reference gene primers within the assay. To quantify the absolute abundance of each unique TCRbeta CDR3 rearrangement, sequence reads were collapsed and filtered. For each sample, productive Simpson clonality was calculated as the square root of Simpson's diversity index over productive rearrangements. TCRdb mirrors the immuneACCESS table, restricted to in-frame sequences. Some clones are absent from its copies; in checked studies, under half trace to an unresolved V gene, and the reason for the others is unknown. V and J calls and clone size are as listed in that table; D and trimming were resolved from the DNA. This sample gives about 100,000 clones in total; roughly 80% of them show up just once. Jointly, the top ten make up about 4.2% of the sample.

Points on this clone: Its antigen is not yet known. Per-nucleotide qualities are absent, and no much larger clonotype sits a single base away.

Collaborating institutions collected whole blood in K2EDTA tubes following their own protocols. For TCRbeta analysis, collaborator samples were shipped as frozen whole blood, as isolated PBMCs, or as DNA extracted from either sample type. The receptor was derived from a man between 60 and 75 years old with acute or convalescent COVID-19. The specimen was peripheral blood. The chain is assembled from TRBV29-1 and TRBJ2-3, with a tentative D gene TRBD2 over 7 matching bases. Here the CDR3 is given as CSVDEGGTDTQYF. The DNA is as follows: TGCAGCGTTGACGAGGGGGGGACAGATACGCAGTATTTT.